The clone carrying this T cell receptor beta chain occurred many times. Germline lookup yields CDR1 KGHDR and CDR2 SFDVKD. The CDR3 spans 13 residues. V was shortened by 8 bases and J by 2 bases, with 10 bases between the two germline ends. TCRdb reprocessed the RT-PCR reads via MiXCR and lists one record per CDR3 protein. The sample holds 500,000 to 550,000 distinct CDR3 sequences; under 30% are singletons and the top ten take approximately 3%. The sample originates from a study of response to subunit inactivated influenza vaccine. This same sample was also part of a study on T cells expressing NK-cell markers. That paper notes: Template switching by 5'RACE with UMIs generated the TCR beta cDNA. Sequenced donors, eight in total, included seven who were HCMV-seropositive and one who was seronegative. In five or six donors, dominant NKG2C+ clonotypes were roughly 1.0-8% of CD8+ T cells. The leading position in the CD3+CD56-NKG2C+ fraction of several donors also went to these clonotypes. Whether the expanded NKG2C+ T cell clones recognized HCMV remained unclear.

Sequenced material: CD4+ T cells sorted from PBMCs, taken 11 to 12 days after vaccination. The chain carries TRBV24-1 and TRBJ2-3, with D possibly TRBD1 on 5 matching bases. The clonotype originates from a man in his fifties or sixties who received an inactivated influenza vaccine. The chain's CDR3 is CATTDRDTDTQYF. CDR3 DNA sequence: TGTGCCACCACTGACAGAGACACAGATACGCAGTATTTT.